The entry below gives a single TCR beta chain sequence along with its context. The antigen remains unidentified. The sample's time point: week 35, safety follow-up. Every vaccination contained 300 ug of the mutant IDH1 20-mer peptide and was paired with topical imiquimod. The patients were given eight vaccinations, one each in weeks 1, 3, 5, 7, 11, 15, 19 and 23. New WHO grade 3 or 4 IDH1-mutant, ATRX-lost astrocytomas were present in all donors. This sample stems from a study of a mutant IDH1 vaccine in newly diagnosed glioma. About the research overall: Initiation of the vaccine course occurred 4-6 weeks after radiotherapy alone, or alongside temozolomide cycles. V12 fell at week 35 and V13, the study end, at week 47.

Sequencing was performed with immunoSEQ multiplex PCR; in TCRdb, only in-frame clones are kept and a portion is missing. Of around 54,000 clones listed, roughly nine tenths are singletons. The CDR3 has 14 amino acids. Trimming took off 1 base at V and 5 bases at J, with 11 bases between the two ends. The germline gives CDR1 MNHEY, CDR2 SMNVEV (reference sequence). This sequence joins TRBV27 and TRBJ2-5, with D tentatively TRBD2 (5 bases). The TCR comes from a man aged 35 to 55 with glioma. This material consisted of PBMCs, taken from a glioma patient whose treatment included an IDH1 peptide vaccine. The CDR3 coding sequence is TGTGCCAGCAGTTTATTCTCTAGAGGGGAGACCCAGTACTTC. It is translated as CASSLFSRGETQYF.